This T cell receptor (beta chain) was sequenced in a study of OX40 agonist ivuxolimab in advanced cancers. Across the whole study: The group had a mean age of about 60 years, ranged from roughly 20 to 80, and was approximately 81% male. Partial responses were achieved by three patients, one with hepatocellular carcinoma and two with cutaneous melanoma.

Germline-derived CDR1 and CDR2 are MDHEN and SYDVKM. The CDR3 is made up of 12 amino acids. Trimming shortened V by 2 bases and J by 8 bases, and 6 bases separated the two germline ends. Measured with immunoSEQ multiplex PCR; TCRdb has only the in-frame clones, and not every one. The sample yields more than 65,000 clones, 85% seen once. This clone was recorded once. This TCR was recovered from an adult with an advanced solid tumor such as melanoma, head and neck, liver or kidney cancer. The sample consisted of CD4+ or CD8+ T cells sorted from blood, taken in a trial of the OX40 agonist ivuxolimab. The gene calls are TRBV28 and TRBJ1-4; D gene ambiguous. As DNA, the CDR3 is TGTGCCAGCAGTTTAAAAAGAGAAAAACTGTTTTTT. This sequence encodes CASSLKREKLFF.